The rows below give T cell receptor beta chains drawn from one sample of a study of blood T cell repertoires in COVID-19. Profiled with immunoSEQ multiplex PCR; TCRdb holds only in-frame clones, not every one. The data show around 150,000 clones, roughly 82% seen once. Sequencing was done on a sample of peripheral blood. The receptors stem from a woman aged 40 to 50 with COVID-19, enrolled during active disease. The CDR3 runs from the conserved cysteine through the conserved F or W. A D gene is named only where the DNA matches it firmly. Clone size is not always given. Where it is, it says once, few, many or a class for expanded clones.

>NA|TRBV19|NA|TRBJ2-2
CASSLVDSYAGELFF
TGTGCCAGTAGTTTGGTCGATAGCTACGCCGGGGAGCTGTTTTTT
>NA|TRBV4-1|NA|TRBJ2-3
CASSQVTATDTQYF
TGCGCCAGCAGCCAAGTAACAGCCACAGATACGCAGTATTTT
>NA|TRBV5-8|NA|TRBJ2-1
CASRYRTEGRSYNEQFF
TGTGCCAGCAGATACCGAACGGAGGGCCGGTCCTACAATGAGCAGTTCTTC
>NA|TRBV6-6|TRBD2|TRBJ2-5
CASSYLAGNFQETQYF
TGTGCCAGCAGTTACTTAGCGGGGAATTTCCAAGAGACCCAGTACTTC
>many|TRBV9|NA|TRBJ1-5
CASSPGGDNQPQHF
TGTGCCAGCAGCCCCGGGGGGGACAATCAGCCCCAGCATTTT
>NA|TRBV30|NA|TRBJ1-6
CAWRRGSYNSPLHF
TGTGCCTGGAGAAGGGGATCCTATAATTCACCCCTCCACTTT
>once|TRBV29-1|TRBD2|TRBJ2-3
CSVEGTIVPIGTSGGDTQYF
TGCAGCGTTGAAGGTACTATAGTTCCCATCGGGACTAGCGGGGGAGATACGCAGTATTTT
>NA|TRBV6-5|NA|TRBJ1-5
CASSREVANQPQHF
TGTGCCAGCTCTCGGGAAGTAGCTAATCAGCCCCAGCATTTT
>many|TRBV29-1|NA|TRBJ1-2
CSVEDLHRVISPGVYGYTF
TGCAGCGTTGAAGATCTTCATAGAGTGATCTCGCCAGGGGTTTATGGCTACACCTTC
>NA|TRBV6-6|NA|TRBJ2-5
CASRVREETQYF
TGTGCCAGCCGGGTAAGGGAGGAGACCCAGTACTTC
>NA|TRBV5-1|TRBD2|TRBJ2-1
CASSFGLAGQMGGEQFF
TGCGCCAGCAGCTTTGGGCTAGCGGGCCAAATGGGGGGTGAGCAGTTCTTC